Listed here are 30 T cell receptor beta chains from one sample, sequenced in a study of vaccination and CD4 T cells after COVID-19. No antigen is known for these receptors. Researchers used the Oncomine TCR Beta short-read assay to sequence DNA from cultured CD4+ T cells. TCRdb ran MiXCR on the PCR reads and lists one entry per CDR3 protein. The sample holds about 25,000 distinct CDR3 sequences; 49% are singletons and the top ten take 5% to 6.5%. Treatment indicated: roughly nine-day PBMC culture with coronavirus spike peptide pools or control peptides (ViraFEST assay). The specimen sequenced was CD4+ T cells from blood, cultured in vitro. These receptors were taken from a human donor who had recovered from COVID-19.

This clonotype showed up just a few times. This chain links TRBV2 with TRBJ1-1; D is perhaps TRBD1 (6 bases). Trimming took off 6 bases at V and 4 bases at J, with 12 bases between the two ends. Germline-derived CDR1 and CDR2 are SNHLY and FYNNEI. This CDR3 spans 13 amino acids. The CDR3 region is CASRRQGSTEAFF. The CDR3 nucleotides read TGTGCCAGCAGGCGTCAGGGGAGCACTGAAGCTTTCTTT. The variable domain in full, completed from reference TRBV2 and TRBJ1-1, reads EPEVTQTPSHQVTQMGQEVILRCVPISNHLYFYWYRQILGQKVEFLVSFYNNEISEKSEIFDDQFSVERPDGSNFTLKIRSTKLEDSAMYFCASRRQGSTEAFFGQGTRLTVV.

The chain recombines TRBV6-2 or TRBV6-3 with TRBJ2-2, with D perhaps TRBD2 (6 bases). Germline V lookup: CDR1 MNHEY, CDR2 SVGEGT. CDR3 length: 16 residues. Deletions cut 8 bases from V and 3 bases from J, with 19 bases between. This CDR3 is CASASRREKDTGELFF. CDR3 bases: TGTGCCAGCGCAAGCCGGAGGGAGAAGGACACCGGGGAGCTGTTTTTT.

This clonotype was found a few times. The rearrangement joins TRBV7-3 to TRBJ1-6; 7 bases line up with TRBD1. Germline V gene lookup returns CDR1 SGHTA and CDR2 FQGTGA. CDR3 length equals 14 residues. With V trimmed by 2 bases and J by 10 bases, 5 bases remained unmatched. CDR3 amino acids: CASSLRQGESPLHF. In DNA form, the CDR3 reads TGTGCCAGCAGCTTACGGCAGGGGGAATCACCCCTCCACTTT.

This clonotype has a single count. The rearrangement joins TRBV10-1 to TRBJ2-7, with 8 bases identical to TRBD1. Unmatched junction bases numbered 15, after V lost 4 bases and J lost 7 bases. The CDR3 has 16 amino acids. Germline CDR1 WNHNN, CDR2 SYGVQD (reference sequence). CDR3 sequence reads: CASSGLSGTGSQEQYF. CDR3 nucleotides: TGCGCCAGCAGTGGACTTTCCGGGACAGGCTCCCAGGAGCAGTACTTC.

This clonotype has only a few counts. The rearrangement links TRBV10-3 to TRBJ2-5, with 14 bases lining up with TRBD2. In germline, CDR1 is ENHRY, CDR2 SYGVKD. This CDR3 comprises 17 residues. The trim removed 2 bases at V and 2 bases at J, leaving 4 bases unmatched. CDR3 amino acids: CAISETGTSGRQETQYF. CDR3 nucleotide sequence: TGTGCCATCAGTGAGACTGGGACTAGCGGGAGACAAGAGACCCAGTACTTC.

The chain joins TRBV7-6 to TRBJ1-2, with D maybe TRBD1 (5 bases). Trimming removed 3 bases from V and 7 bases from J, with 12 bases in between. The CDR3 sequence is 13 residues long. In germline, CDR1 is SGHVS, CDR2 FNYEAQ. CDR3 in amino acids: CASSFAGQGGYTF. CDR3 sequence (DNA): TGTGCCAGCAGCTTTGCAGGGCAGGGTGGCTACACCTTC. Full variable domain (remainder filled in from reference TRBV7-6 and TRBJ1-2): GAGVSQSPRYKVTKRGQDVALRCDPISGHVSLYWYRQALGQGPEFLTYFNYEAQQDKSGLPNDRFSAERPEGSISTLTIQRTEQRDSAMYRCASSFAGQGGYTFGSGTRLTVV.

The chain has TRBV27 and TRBJ2-1; TRBD1 matches at 7 bases. Germline V gene sequence: CDR1 MNHEY, CDR2 SMNVEV (reference sequence). The V gene end was trimmed by 6 bases and the J gene end by 4 bases; junction bases not matched to a gene: 9. This CDR3 is built from 15 residues. CDR3 protein: CASRRGGSSYNEQFF. The DNA for the CDR3 is TGTGCCAGCAGGAGAGGGGGCTCCTCTTACAATGAGCAGTTCTTC.

This clonotype showed up just a few times. This chain uses TRBV6-1 with TRBJ2-3; the D call may be TRBD1 or TRBD2 (6 bases each). This CDR3 is built from 16 residues. Germline V gene data show CDR1 as MNHNS and CDR2 as SASEGT. V lost 5 bases and J 4 bases, leaving 19 bases between the germline ends. In DNA form, the CDR3 reads TGTGCCAGCAGTCGGGTAGGGGGGCCTCGGGCAGATACGCAGTATTTT. It translates to CASSRVGGPRADTQYF.

This clonotype was seen only a few times. The chain couples TRBV25-1 to TRBJ1-1; the D gene is possibly TRBD1 (6 bases). Germline CDR1 MGHDK, CDR2 SYGVNS. The CDR3 loop spans 13 amino acids. The V and J ends lost 2 bases and 6 bases respectively, with 10 bases between them. The CDR3 coding sequence is TGTGCCAGCAGTGAAGGACAGAGGGCTGAAGCTTTCTTT. This sequence encodes CASSEGQRAEAFF.

This rearrangement joins TRBV6-1 to TRBJ1-1; D may be TRBD1 (5 bases). The length of the CDR3 is 14 residues. Germline CDR1 reads MNHNS; CDR2 reads SASEGT. V gave up 6 bases and J gave up 5 bases, with 16 bases separating them. The CDR3 region has the DNA TGTGCCAGCAGACCCTGGGGGGGGTATACTGAAGCTTTCTTT. As protein: CASRPWGGYTEAFF.

Here the CDR3 DNA reads TGTGCCAGCAGTTTGGACAGTTCAAATTCACCCCTCCACTTT. Its translation: CASSLDSSNSPLHF. The V gene is TRBV6-5, the J gene TRBJ1-6, with a weak D call TRBD1 (6 bases). Trimming stripped 4 bases from V and 7 bases from J, with 11 bases between. Per germline, CDR1 MNHEY and CDR2 SVGAGI. The CDR3 totals 14 residues.

A few counts support this clonotype. The chain has TRBV11-3 and TRBJ2-1; D unclear. The CDR3 is 13 amino acids. The germline V gene has CDR1 SGHNT and CDR2 YENEEA. V lost 0 bases, J lost 5 bases, and 5 bases lay in between. CDR3 amino acids: CASSLETDNEQFF. CDR3 DNA: TGTGCCAGCAGCTTAGAGACCGACAATGAGCAGTTCTTC.

V usage is TRBV28 and J usage is TRBJ2-7; D gene unclear. Looked up from germline, CDR1 is MDHEN and CDR2 is SYDVKM. This CDR3 comprises 13 residues. V lost 8 bases to trimming and J lost 3 bases, with 14 bases between them. Written as DNA, the CDR3 is TGTGCCAGCGAGCCAGGTGGCATCTACGAGCAGTACTTC. Protein sequence: CASEPGGIYEQYF.

The V gene is TRBV6-1, the J gene TRBJ2-1, with 8 bases lining up with TRBD1. The CDR3 is 16 residues long. The V gene end was trimmed by 1 base and the J gene end by 8 bases; junction bases not matched to a gene: 10. Germline V CDR1 and CDR2: MNHNS, SASEGT. The CDR3 region is CASSEGSSTGVDEQFF. In nucleotides, the CDR3 is TGTGCCAGCAGTGAAGGCTCCTCGACAGGGGTGGATGAGCAGTTCTTC.

This chain connects TRBV28 to TRBJ1-2; 7 bases map to TRBD1. The CDR3 spans 16 residues. The germline V gene has CDR1 MDHEN and CDR2 SYDVKM. Trimming took 1 base from V and 2 from J; bases not matched to a gene: 7. The CDR3 reads CASSLSPRTGNYGYTF. CDR3 in DNA: TGTGCCAGCAGTTTATCGCCCCGGACAGGCAACTATGGCTACACCTTC.

This clonotype is medium-sized in the sample. The CDR3 region is CASSEKENYGYTF. DNA for the CDR3: TGTGCCAGCAGTGAAAAGGAGAACTATGGCTACACCTTC. The genes are TRBV6-1 and TRBJ1-2; D ambiguous. The ends were cut back, 2 bases at V and 2 bases at J, with 6 bases in the middle. Germline V lookup: CDR1 MNHNS, CDR2 SASEGT. CDR3 length equals 13 residues.

The J gene is TRBJ1-2, the V gene TRBV12-3 or TRBV12-4; D not certain. The CDR3 consists of 13 residues. Trimming shortened V by 3 bases and J by 5 bases, and 10 bases separated the two germline ends. The CDR3 is CASSLGTSYGYTF. The CDR3 DNA reads TGTGCCAGCAGTTTGGGAACTTCTTATGGCTACACCTTC.

The V call is TRBV7-9, the J call TRBJ1-3, with TRBD1 as a possible D gene (6 bases). CDR1 and CDR2 (germline): SEHNR, FQNEAQ (reference sequence). The V end was cut by 5 bases, the J end by 7 bases, with 27 bases between. This CDR3 contains 18 residues. The chain's CDR3 is CASSGQSGTPLNPNTIYF. In DNA form, the CDR3 reads TGTGCCAGCAGCGGCCAATCCGGGACACCCCTAAATCCGAACACCATATATTTT. Using reference TRBV7-9 and TRBJ1-3 for the parts outside the CDR3, the full variable domain is DTGVSQNPRHKITKRGQNVTFRCDPISEHNRLYWYRQTLGQGPEFLTYFQNEAQLEKSRLLSDRFSAERPKGSFSTLEIQRTEQGDSAMYLCASSGQSGTPLNPNTIYFGEGSWLTVV.

As for this clonotype: The junction and the germline gene differ at one end; a read error may be behind it. This chain joins TRBV24-1 and TRBJ2-1; D is possibly TRBD1 (5 bases). The CDR3 sequence is 14 residues long. Germline loops: CDR1 KGHDR, CDR2 SFDVKD. The CDR3 DNA is TGTACCACCAGTGATTCAGGGATCTACAATGAGCAGTTCTTC. Protein sequence: CTTSDSGIYNEQFF.

This clonotype was seen once. This chain connects TRBV19 to TRBJ2-1, with D maybe TRBD2 (5 bases). This CDR3 is built from 15 residues. Per the germline V gene, CDR1 is LNHDA and CDR2 is SQIVND (reference sequence). Deletions cut 0 bases from V and 3 bases from J, with 9 bases between. The CDR3 region is CASSIEAGLYNEQFF. As DNA, the CDR3 is TGTGCCAGTAGTATAGAGGCGGGTCTCTACAATGAGCAGTTCTTC.

The CDR3 spells CATSAPVAGKAFF. CDR3 bases: TGTGCCACCAGTGCCCCGGTGGCAGGGAAAGCTTTCTTT. This chain connects TRBV24-1 to TRBJ1-1, with a possible D match to TRBD1 (5 bases). V lost 5 bases and J 9 bases, leaving 15 bases between the germline ends. Germline V lookup: CDR1 KGHDR, CDR2 SFDVKD. This CDR3 contains 13 residues.

This rearrangement joins TRBV12-3 or TRBV12-4 to TRBJ1-6; D remains ambiguous. The CDR3 has 15 amino acids. The V end was cut by 5 bases, the J end by 6 bases, with 14 bases between. The chain's CDR3 is CASSRASRGNSPLHF. The DNA for the CDR3 is TGTGCCAGCAGTCGGGCCTCCAGAGGTAATTCACCCCTCCACTTT.

The chain has TRBV6-2 or TRBV6-3 and TRBJ2-3; D is unresolved. This CDR3 is 17 amino acids long. V was clipped by 6 bases and J by 0 bases, with 19 bases between them. The germline V gene has CDR1 MNHEY and CDR2 SVGEGT. Here the CDR3 reads CASSPYETGLSTDTQYF. DNA of the CDR3: TGTGCCAGCAGCCCTTATGAGACCGGCCTAAGCACAGATACGCAGTATTTT.

J is TRBJ1-2 and V is TRBV21-1; TRBD1 is the table's D call, not checked against the DNA. TRBV21-1 is designated a pseudogene. The CDR3 consists of 16 residues. The CDR3 DNA follows: TGTGCCAGCAGCAAAAATCAGACAGGGTGCGACTATGGCTACACCTTC. Its translation: CASSKNQTGCDYGYTF.

This clonotype was counted only a few times. The rearrangement links TRBV28 to TRBJ2-1; the match to TRBD2 covers 10 bases. Germline V gene sequence: CDR1 MDHEN, CDR2 SYDVKM. This CDR3 spans 15 amino acids. The CDR3: CASFGASGSWNEQFF. CDR3 DNA: TGTGCAAGTTTCGGGGCTAGCGGGAGTTGGAATGAGCAGTTCTTC. Full variable domain (outside the CDR3, taken from reference TRBV28 and TRBJ2-1): DVKVTQSSRYLVKRTGEKVFLECVQDMDHENMFWYRQDPGLGLRLIYFSYDVKMKEKGDIPEGYSVSREKKERFSLILESASTNQTSMYLCASFGASGSWNEQFFGPGTRLTVL.

The sample holds a few counts of this clonotype. The chain combines TRBV6-1 with TRBJ1-3, with D perhaps matching TRBD1 (5 bases). V shed 6 bases and J shed 0 bases, with 12 bases lying between them. The germline CDR1 and CDR2 sequences are MNHNS and SASEGT. This CDR3 contains 15 residues. The CDR3 loop reads CASRSDITSGNTIYF. CDR3 in DNA: TGTGCCAGCAGGTCGGACATTACCTCTGGAAACACCATATATTTT.

The chain carries TRBV25-1 and TRBJ2-1; possible D gene TRBD2, 7 bases. With 5 bases removed from V and 2 bases from J, the gap between germline ends came to 19 bases. The V gene's germline CDR1 is MGHDK and CDR2 SYGVNS. This CDR3 region has 17 residues. The CDR3 bases are TGTGCCAGCAGTAGTGACCTTGGGGGGGGCCCCTACAATGAGCAGTTCTTC. Its protein product is CASSSDLGGGPYNEQFF.

V and J are TRBV28 and TRBJ1-6, with a possible D match to TRBD1 (6 bases). Trimming removed 5 bases from V and 5 bases from J, with 10 bases in between. Germline CDR1 reads MDHEN; CDR2 reads SYDVKM. CDR3 length: 14 residues. CDR3 coding DNA: TGTGCCAGCAGTCCCAACAGGGATAATTCACCCCTCCACTTT. This encodes CASSPNRDNSPLHF.

This clonotype occurred once. The rearrangement uses TRBV7-9 and TRBJ1-1; D unresolved. The germline V gene encodes CDR1 SEHNR and CDR2 FQNEAQ (reference sequence). This CDR3 region has 13 residues. V was clipped by 1 base and J by 4 bases, with 7 bases between them. CDR3 DNA: TGTGCCAGCAGCTTAGGGGGTACCACTGAAGCTTTCTTT. Amino acid sequence: CASSLGGTTEAFF.

This clonotype turned up a few times. This sequence joins TRBV21-1 and TRBJ1-6. TRBV21-1 is labeled a pseudogene. CDR3 length: 18 amino acids. The DNA for the CDR3 is TGTGCCAGCAGCAAATTTCAGGCCAGGAGCTCCTATAATTCACCCCTCCACTTT. It yields the protein CASSKFQARSSYNSPLHF.